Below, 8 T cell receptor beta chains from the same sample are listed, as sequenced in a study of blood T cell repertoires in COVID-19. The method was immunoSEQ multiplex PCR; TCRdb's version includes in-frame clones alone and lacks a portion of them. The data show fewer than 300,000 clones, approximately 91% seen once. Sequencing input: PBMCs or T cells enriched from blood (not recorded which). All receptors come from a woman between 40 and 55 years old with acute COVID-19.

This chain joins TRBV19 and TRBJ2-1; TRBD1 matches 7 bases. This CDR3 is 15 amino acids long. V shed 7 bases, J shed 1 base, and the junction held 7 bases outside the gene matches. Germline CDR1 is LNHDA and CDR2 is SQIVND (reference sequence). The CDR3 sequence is CASTDRVGSYNEQFF. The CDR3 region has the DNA TGTGCCAGTACCGACAGGGTCGGATCCTACAATGAGCAGTTCTTC.

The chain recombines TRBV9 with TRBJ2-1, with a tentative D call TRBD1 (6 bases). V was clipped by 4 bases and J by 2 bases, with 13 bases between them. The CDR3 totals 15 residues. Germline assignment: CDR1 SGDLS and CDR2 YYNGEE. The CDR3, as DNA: TGTGCCAGCAGCCTAGGGACAATCCCCTACAATGAGCAGTTCTTC. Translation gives CASSLGTIPYNEQFF.

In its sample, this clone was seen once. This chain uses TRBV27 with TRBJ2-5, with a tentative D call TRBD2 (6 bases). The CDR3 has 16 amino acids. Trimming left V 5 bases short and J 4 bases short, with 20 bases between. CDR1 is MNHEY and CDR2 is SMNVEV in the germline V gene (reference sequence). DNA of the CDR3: TGTGCCAGCAGTCCGACCGGGCTAGGGAGGCGAGAGACCCAGTACTTC. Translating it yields CASSPTGLGRRETQYF.

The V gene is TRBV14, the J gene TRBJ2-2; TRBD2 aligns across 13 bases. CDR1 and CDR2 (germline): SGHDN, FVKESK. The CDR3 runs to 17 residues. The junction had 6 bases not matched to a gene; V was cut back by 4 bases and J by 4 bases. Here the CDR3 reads CASSPLWTSGGTGELFF. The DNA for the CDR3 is TGTGCCAGCAGCCCCCTTTGGACTAGCGGGGGCACCGGGGAGCTGTTTTTT.

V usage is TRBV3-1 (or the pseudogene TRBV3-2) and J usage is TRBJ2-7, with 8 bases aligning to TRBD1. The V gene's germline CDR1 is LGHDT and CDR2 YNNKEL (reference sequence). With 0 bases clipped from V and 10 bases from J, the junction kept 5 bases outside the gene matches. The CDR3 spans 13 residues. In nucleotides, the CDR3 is TGTGCCAGCAGCCAAGAAGAAGGACAGGGCCAGTACTTC. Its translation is CASSQEEGQGQYF.

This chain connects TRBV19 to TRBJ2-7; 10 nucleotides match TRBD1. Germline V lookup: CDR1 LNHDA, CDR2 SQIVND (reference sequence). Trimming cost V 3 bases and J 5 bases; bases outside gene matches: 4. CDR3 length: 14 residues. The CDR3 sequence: CASSMGQGLDEQYF. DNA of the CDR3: TGTGCCAGTAGTATGGGACAGGGGTTGGACGAGCAGTACTTC.

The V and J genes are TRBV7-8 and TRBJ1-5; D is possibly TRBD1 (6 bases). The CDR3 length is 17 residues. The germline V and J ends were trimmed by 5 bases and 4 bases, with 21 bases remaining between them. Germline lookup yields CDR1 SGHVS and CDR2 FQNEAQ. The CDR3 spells CASSAHRDTEQNQPQHF. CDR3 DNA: TGTGCCAGCAGCGCGCACCGGGACACGGAACAAAATCAGCCCCAGCATTTT. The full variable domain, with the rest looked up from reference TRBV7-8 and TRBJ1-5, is GAGVSQSPRYKVAKRGQDVALRCDPISGHVSLFWYQQALGQGPEFLTYFQNEAQLDKSGLPSDRFFAERPEGSVSTLKIQRTQQEDSAVYLCASSAHRDTEQNQPQHFGDGTRLSIL.

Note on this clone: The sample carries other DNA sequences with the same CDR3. CDR3 DNA sequence: TGTGCCAGCAGCCCACAGGAGAACACTGAAGCTTTCTTT. Translation gives CASSPQENTEAFF. The genes are TRBV7-3 and TRBJ1-1, with D possibly matching TRBD1 (5 bases). From germline, CDR1 is SGHTA and CDR2 FQGTGA. This CDR3 is built from 13 residues. Trimming took off 5 bases at V and 1 base at J, with 8 bases between the two ends.